The 18 T cell receptor beta chains reported below all come from one sample, sequenced in a study of T cell changes during pregnancy in multiple sclerosis. The method was immunoSEQ multiplex PCR; TCRdb's version includes in-frame clones alone and lacks a portion of them. The sample lists 32,000 or so clones, about 92% occurring once. This specimen consisted of CD8+ T cells from peripheral blood mononuclear cells, obtained in the first trimester of pregnancy. These TCRs come from a female donor with multiple sclerosis, enrolled in a pregnancy study.

This chain's CDR3 is CASSLGGTGGETGELFF. Written as DNA, the CDR3 is TGCGCCAGCAGCTTGGGGGGGACAGGAGGTGAGACCGGGGAGCTGTTTTTT. V is TRBV5-1 and J is TRBJ2-2, with 8 positions matching TRBD1. CDR3 length: 17 amino acids. Germline V gives CDR1 SGHRS, CDR2 YFSETQ. V trimming: 0 bases; J trimming: 5 bases; junction bases outside the gene matches: 9.

CDR3 amino acids: CASSSGGTPYEQYF. The DNA of the CDR3 is TGTGCCAGCAGCTCGGGAGGGACCCCCTACGAGCAGTACTTC. V usage is TRBV9 and J usage is TRBJ2-7, with 8 nucleotides matching TRBD2. V shed 4 bases and J 2 bases; nucleotides not matched to a gene: 5. Germline CDR1 reads SGDLS; CDR2 reads YYNGEE. The CDR3 length is 14 residues.

This chain connects TRBV7-9 to TRBJ2-5; D unresolved. V gave up 0 bases and J gave up 5 bases, with 10 bases separating them. Germline V gene lookup returns CDR1 SEHNR and CDR2 FQNEAQ (reference sequence). This CDR3 comprises 14 residues. The CDR3 protein is CASSLASPRETQYF. The CDR3 coding sequence is TGTGCCAGCAGCTTAGCATCCCCGAGGGAGACCCAGTACTTC.

V gene TRBV5-4 combines with J gene TRBJ1-5; TRBD1 matches 8 bases. CDR3 size: 17 residues. Germline-derived CDR1 and CDR2 are SGHNT and YYREEE (reference sequence). Germline trimming cut 3 bases from V and 3 bases from J; bases unmatched to any gene: 11. CDR3 coding DNA: TGTGCCAGCAGCTACCGGGACAGGCCTCCCCCCAATCAGCCCCAGCATTTT. It codes for CASSYRDRPPPNQPQHF.

The V and J genes are TRBV12-5 and TRBJ1-2, with 12 bases matching TRBD1. CDR1 is LGHNT, CDR2 FRNRAP, per germline. V lost 6 bases and J lost 4; bases outside the gene matches: 6. CDR3 length: 15 residues. CDR3 sequence reads: CASGLGTGGIYGYTF. The CDR3, as DNA: TGTGCTAGTGGACTTGGGACAGGGGGCATCTATGGCTACACCTTC.

The V gene is TRBV6-1, the J gene TRBJ1-6; possible D gene TRBD1, 5 bases. The CDR3 runs 15 residues. Trimming took 4 bases from V and 12 from J, leaving 19 bases between them. Germline values: CDR1 MNHNS, CDR2 SASEGT. The DNA for the CDR3 is TGTGCCAGCAGTGTAGGGGCAGACCACATTCAACCCCTCCACTTT. This translates into CASSVGADHIQPLHF.

The J gene is TRBJ2-2, the V gene TRBV2; 10 bases align to TRBD2. The CDR3 is 17 residues long. The V gene end was trimmed by 5 bases and the J gene end by 3 bases; junction bases not matched to a gene: 9. CDR1 is SNHLY, CDR2 FYNNEI, per germline. As DNA, the CDR3 is TGTGCCAGCAGTCGTAGAGCGAGCGGGAGGGACACCGGGGAGCTGTTTTTT. Translating gives CASSRRASGRDTGELFF.

This rearrangement joins TRBV28 to TRBJ1-2, with 9 bases identical to TRBD1. CDR3 length: 14 amino acids. V trimming: 6 bases; J trimming: 3 bases; junction bases outside the gene matches: 5. The V gene's germline CDR1 is MDHEN and CDR2 SYDVKM. The CDR3 here is CASRPTGGDYGYTF. DNA of the CDR3: TGTGCCAGCAGACCAACAGGGGGCGACTATGGCTACACCTTC.

This clone was counted a single time. One junction end disagrees with the germline gene, perhaps due to a read error. The gene calls are TRBV12-5 and TRBJ2-7; 9 nucleotides line up with TRBD1. CDR3 length equals 11 residues. Germline V gene sequence: CDR1 LGHNT, CDR2 FRNRAP. Here the CDR3 DNA reads TGTGCTAGTGGTCCCGGGACAGGGAGGGATTTC. Its translation is CASGPGTGRDF.

The chain links TRBV29-1 to TRBJ2-1; D remains ambiguous. Trimming cost V 8 bases and J 5 bases, with 22 bases left between them. Germline CDR1 SQVTM, CDR2 ANQGSEA. The CDR3 is made up of 15 amino acids. CDR3 sequence (DNA): TGCAGCTCCACCATCCCCGGTTCCTATGACAATGAGCAGTTCTTC. It codes for CSSTIPGSYDNEQFF.

The CDR3 loop is CASSLAQGHGAQHF. The CDR3 DNA sequence: TGTGCCAGCAGCTTAGCACAGGGCCATGGGGCCCAGCATTTT. The chain is built from TRBV7-2 and TRBJ1-5, with a weak D call TRBD1 (6 bases). The germline CDR1 and CDR2 sequences are SGHTA and FQGNSA. The CDR3 loop spans 14 amino acids. V lost 0 bases and J 11 bases, leaving 14 bases between the germline ends.

The V call is TRBV30, the J call TRBJ2-2; 8 bases match TRBD1. The CDR3 sequence is 13 residues long. Looked up from germline, CDR1 is GTSNPN and CDR2 is SVGIG (reference sequence). Trimming took 5 bases from V and 1 from J; bases not matched to a gene: 0. The chain's CDR3 is CAWGTGNTGELFF. CDR3 DNA: TGTGCCTGGGGGACAGGGAACACCGGGGAGCTGTTTTTT.

The V and J genes are TRBV28 and TRBJ1-1; 7 bases match TRBD1. The germline gives CDR1 MDHEN, CDR2 SYDVKM. This CDR3 is 15 amino acids long. V trimming: 5 bases; J trimming: 5 bases; junction bases outside the gene matches: 11. CDR3 nucleotides: TGTGCCAGCAGTATTTCGACAGGGCCGGGGACTGAAGCTTTCTTT. Protein sequence: CASSISTGPGTEAFF.

The V call is TRBV10-1, the J call TRBJ2-1; weak D call: TRBD2 (5 bases). The germline V gene has CDR1 WNHNN and CDR2 SYGVQD (reference sequence). This CDR3 comprises 13 residues. V was cut by 3 bases and J by 9 bases, with 12 bases left in between. In nucleotides, the CDR3 is TGCGCCAGCAGTGAAACTAGTGGTGGTGAGCAGTTCTTC. This encodes CASSETSGGEQFF.

The chain carries TRBV7-9 and TRBJ2-2; D perhaps matches TRBD2 (5 bases). Per the germline V gene, CDR1 is SEHNR and CDR2 is FQNEAQ (reference sequence). This CDR3 has 16 amino acids. V gave up 5 bases and J gave up 1 base, with 14 bases separating them. As DNA, the CDR3 is TGTGCCAGCAGCCCTAGCCCGGATCGGAACACCGGGGAGCTGTTTTTT. Protein product: CASSPSPDRNTGELFF.

The rearrangement joins TRBV6-5 to TRBJ2-5; 12 positions match TRBD2. This CDR3 has 15 amino acids. V trimming: 4 bases; J trimming: 5 bases; junction bases outside the gene matches: 5. Germline V gene lookup returns CDR1 MNHEY and CDR2 SVGAGI. This chain's CDR3 is CASSLLAGGSETQYF. The CDR3 nucleotides are TGTGCCAGCAGTTTACTAGCGGGAGGTTCCGAGACCCAGTACTTC.

The chain carries TRBV10-2 and TRBJ2-7; 7 nucleotides match TRBD2. Germline assignment: CDR1 WSHSY and CDR2 SAAADI. The CDR3 covers 13 residues. Germline trimming cut 8 bases from V and 6 bases from J; bases unmatched to any gene: 10. The CDR3 nucleotides read TGCGCCAGCGGAGAGACTAGCACAAGCGAGCAGTACTTC. Amino acids: CASGETSTSEQYF.

The V and J genes are TRBV7-6 and TRBJ2-7, with a possible D match to TRBD1 (5 bases). There are 13 residues in the CDR3. V was pared by 2 bases and J by 7 bases, with 12 bases between. Per germline, CDR1 SGHVS and CDR2 FNYEAQ. The CDR3 coding sequence is TGTGCCAGCAGCTTATCGGCAGGGCGGGAGCAGTACTTC. Translation: CASSLSAGREQYF.